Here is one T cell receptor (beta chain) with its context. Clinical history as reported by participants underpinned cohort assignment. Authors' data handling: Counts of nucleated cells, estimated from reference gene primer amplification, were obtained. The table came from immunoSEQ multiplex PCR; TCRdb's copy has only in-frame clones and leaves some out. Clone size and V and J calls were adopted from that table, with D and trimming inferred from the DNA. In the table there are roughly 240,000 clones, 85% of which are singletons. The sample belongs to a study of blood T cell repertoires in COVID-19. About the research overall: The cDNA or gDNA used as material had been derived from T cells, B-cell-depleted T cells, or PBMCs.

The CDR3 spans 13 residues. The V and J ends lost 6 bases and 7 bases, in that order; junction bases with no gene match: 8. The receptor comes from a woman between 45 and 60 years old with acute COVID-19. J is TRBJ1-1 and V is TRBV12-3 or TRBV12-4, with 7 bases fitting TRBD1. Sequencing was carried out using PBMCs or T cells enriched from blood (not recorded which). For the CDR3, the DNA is TGTGCCAGCAGACAGGGGCCCTCGGTTGAAGCTTTCTTT. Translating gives CASRQGPSVEAFF.